This TCR beta chain appears in the sequencing data of a study of T-cell reconstitution after alpha-beta-depleted transplantation in children. This clonotype has a handful of counts. As yet, its antigen is unknown. Construction of the TCRbeta library involved unique molecular identifiers. TCRdb re-called the PCR reads with MiXCR, one entry per CDR3 protein. The data contain 450,000 to 700,000 distinct CDR3 sequences, 25% to 30% of them singletons. Trimming cost V 6 bases and J 3 bases, with 11 bases left between them. From germline, CDR1 is MNHEY and CDR2 SMNVEV (reference sequence). The CDR3 spans 13 residues. Findings and caveats of the study: T cells produced anew were the main source of T-cell counts and diversity one year after transplant. About two months after transplant, alpha-beta T cells reportedly came from several hundred expanded graft clones.

The chain combines TRBV27 with TRBJ2-5, with a tentative D call TRBD1 (5 bases). The TCR was taken from a boy under two years old with Wiskott-Aldrich syndrome, due to receive a stem cell transplant. This material consisted of PBMCs, taken before TCRalphabeta/CD19-depleted stem cell transplant. The CDR3 loop reads CASSRTSKETQYF. CDR3 nucleotide sequence: TGTGCCAGCAGCCGGACAAGCAAAGAGACCCAGTACTTC.